This TCR beta chain emerged from a study of blood T cell repertoires in COVID-19. Study in general: Acute and convalescent COVID-19 specimens originated in the United States, Italy and Spain.

The CDR3 is 15 residues long. V trimming: 4 bases; J trimming: 5 bases; junction bases outside the gene matches: 8. Germline V gene data show CDR1 as SGHNT and CDR2 as YENEEA. This clone was counted once. Authors' data handling: Reference gene primer amplification gave estimated nucleated cell counts. Repertoires were generated with immunoSEQ multiplex PCR, while TCRdb's copy carries only in-frame clones and drops some. V, J and clone size derive from that table, while D and trimming were established from the DNA sequence. The table has about 230,000 clones, around four fifths seen once. The V call is TRBV11-3, the J call TRBJ2-5; 9 bases fit TRBD1. The specimen was peripheral blood. This clonotype originated in a woman of 80 years or more with active or convalescent COVID-19. The CDR3 region is CASSWGTGRRETQYF. DNA of the CDR3: TGTGCCAGCAGCTGGGGGACAGGGAGGCGGGAGACCCAGTACTTC.